This T cell receptor (beta chain) came from a study of blood T cells in healthy people across ages. A J-beta primer mix and a sample-barcoded 5' primer were used in a second PCR of roughly 7 to 12 cycles. TCRdb processed the 5' RACE reads anew with MiXCR; each CDR3 protein has one entry. The sample lists 1.5 million to 2 million distinct CDR3 sequences, 28% occurring once. This clonotype originated in a woman younger than 45 in good health. The sequenced sample consisted of blood.

As DNA, the CDR3 is TGTGCCAGCTCACCACCGGAGAGAACCAATGAGCAGTTCTTC. Protein: CASSPPERTNEQFF. The rearrangement uses TRBV18 and TRBJ2-1; no definite D call. Per the germline V gene, CDR1 is KGHSH and CDR2 is LQKENI. CDR3 length equals 14 residues. V was shortened by 0 bases and J by 6 bases, with 9 bases between the two germline ends.